The 9 T cell receptor beta chains presented below share a single source sample, sequenced in a study of blood T cell repertoires in COVID-19. Profiled with immunoSEQ multiplex PCR; TCRdb holds only in-frame clones, not every one. The data contain more than 85,000 clones, 81% of them singletons. Sequencing was carried out using peripheral blood. The source is a man older than 75 with active or convalescent COVID-19.

V usage is TRBV2 and J usage is TRBJ2-3; the match to TRBD2 covers 11 bases. J gave up 0 bases and V 2 bases, and 7 bases lay outside the gene matches. There are 18 residues in the CDR3. In germline, CDR1 is SNHLY, CDR2 FYNNEI. The CDR3 sequence is CASSEQASGGPSTDTQYF. The CDR3 DNA is TGTGCCAGCAGTGAACAGGCTAGCGGGGGGCCTAGCACAGATACGCAGTATTTT.

The rearrangement uses TRBV28 and TRBJ1-2; a possible D gene is TRBD1 (6 bases). CDR3 length equals 14 residues. V was shortened by 2 bases and J by 4 bases, with 11 bases between the two germline ends. Looked up from germline, CDR1 is MDHEN and CDR2 is SYDVKM. The CDR3 loop is CASSLMGAVYGYTF. CDR3 DNA: TGTGCCAGCAGTTTAATGGGGGCTGTCTATGGCTACACCTTC.

The chain joins TRBV5-4 to TRBJ1-4, with D tentatively TRBD1 (6 bases). CDR3 length: 15 amino acids. CDR1 is SGHNT and CDR2 is YYREEE in the germline V gene (reference sequence). V gave up 0 bases and J gave up 7 bases, with 13 bases separating them. The CDR3 sequence: CASSLAGRGGEKLFF. For the CDR3, the DNA is TGTGCCAGCAGCTTGGCCGGCAGGGGTGGTGAAAAACTGTTTTTT. The full variable domain, in which reference TRBV5-4 and TRBJ1-4 provide the parts outside the CDR3, is ETGVTQSPTHLIKTRGQQVTLRCSSQSGHNTVSWYQQALGQGPQFIFQYYREEENGRGNFPPRFSGLQFPNYSSELNVNALELDDSALYLCASSLAGRGGEKLFFGSGTQLSVL.

The rearrangement uses TRBV2 and TRBJ1-5; 7 bases are shared with TRBD1. The CDR3 runs to 15 residues. V lost 4 bases, J lost 4 bases, and 7 bases stayed unmatched. From germline, CDR1 is SNHLY and CDR2 FYNNEI. The CDR3 spells CASSVTGVGNQPQHF. CDR3 nucleotides: TGTGCCAGCAGTGTAACAGGGGTTGGGAATCAGCCCCAGCATTTT. Looking up the rest from reference TRBV2 and TRBJ1-5 gives the full variable domain: EPEVTQTPSHQVTQMGQEVILRCVPISNHLYFYWYRQILGQKVEFLVSFYNNEISEKSEIFDDQFSVERPDGSNFTLKIRSTKLEDSAMYFCASSVTGVGNQPQHFGDGTRLSIL.

This sequence joins TRBV18 and TRBJ1-1; 8 bases fit TRBD1. After removal of 3 bases from V and 5 bases from J, the junction contained 8 bases not matched to a gene. This CDR3 contains 15 residues. CDR1 and CDR2 (germline): KGHSH, LQKENI. For the CDR3, the DNA is TGTGCCAGCTCACCCCTGTTGGACAGGGTGACTGAAGCTTTCTTT. Its protein product is CASSPLLDRVTEAFF.

This clone was seen once. The V gene is TRBV9, the J gene TRBJ2-2; TRBD2 matches at 8 bases. The germline V gene encodes CDR1 SGDLS and CDR2 YYNGEE. V lost 2 bases to trimming and J lost 6 bases; unmatched junction nucleotides: 6. The CDR3 spans 15 residues. CDR3 in amino acids: CASSVGAGDAGELFF. The CDR3 bases are TGTGCCAGCAGCGTGGGAGCGGGGGACGCCGGGGAGCTGTTTTTT. The entire variable domain, with the rest obtained from reference TRBV9 and TRBJ2-2, is as follows: DSGVTQTPKHLITATGQRVTLRCSPRSGDLSVYWYQQSLDQGLQFLIQYYNGEERAKGNILERFSAQQFPDLHSELNLSSLELGDSALYFCASSVGAGDAGELFFGEGSRLTVL.

This chain connects TRBV5-8 to TRBJ1-1; no clear D. Trimming removed 0 bases at V and 6 bases at J, with 12 bases between. CDR3 length: 14 amino acids. From germline, CDR1 is SGHTS and CDR2 YDEGEE. For the CDR3, the DNA is TGTGCCAGCAGCTTGGTCCGGGGAAAGGCTGAAGCTTTCTTT. It specifies CASSLVRGKAEAFF.

This clone was seen ten or more times. This chain uses TRBV18 with TRBJ1-1; 10 bases match TRBD1. Germline V gene sequence: CDR1 KGHSH, CDR2 LQKENI. Germline trimming cut 4 bases from V and 0 bases from J; bases unmatched to any gene: 8. CDR3 length: 17 amino acids. The CDR3 sequence: CASSRKVTGGVNTEAFF. The CDR3 coding sequence is TGTGCCAGCTCACGGAAAGTGACAGGGGGCGTGAACACTGAAGCTTTCTTT.

J is TRBJ2-3 and V is TRBV18; 8 bases align to TRBD1. The CDR3 has 15 residues. CDR1 is KGHSH, CDR2 LQKENI, per germline. Losses at the gene ends were 2 bases for V and 5 bases for J; bases not matched to a gene: 6. The CDR3 coding sequence is TGTGCCAGCTCACCAGGACAGGGCGGAGGAGATACGCAGTATTTT. Its protein is CASSPGQGGGDTQYF.